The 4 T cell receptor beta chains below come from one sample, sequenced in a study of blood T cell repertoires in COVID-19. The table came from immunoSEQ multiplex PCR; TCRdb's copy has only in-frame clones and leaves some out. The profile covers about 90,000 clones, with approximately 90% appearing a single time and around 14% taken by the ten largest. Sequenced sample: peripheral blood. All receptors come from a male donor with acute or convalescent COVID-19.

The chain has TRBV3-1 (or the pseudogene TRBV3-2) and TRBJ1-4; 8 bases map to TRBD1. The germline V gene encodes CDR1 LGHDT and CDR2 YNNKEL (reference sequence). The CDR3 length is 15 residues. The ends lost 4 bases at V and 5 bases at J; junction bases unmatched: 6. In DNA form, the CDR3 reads TGTGCCAGCAGCCCCCCCGGGACAGGCAATGAAAAACTGTTTTTT. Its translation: CASSPPGTGNEKLFF.

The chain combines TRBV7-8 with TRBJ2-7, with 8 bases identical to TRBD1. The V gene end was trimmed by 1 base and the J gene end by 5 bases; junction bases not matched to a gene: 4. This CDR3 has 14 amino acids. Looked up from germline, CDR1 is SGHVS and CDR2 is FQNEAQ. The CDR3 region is CASSLGGQANEQYF. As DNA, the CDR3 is TGTGCCAGCAGCTTAGGGGGACAGGCTAACGAGCAGTACTTC.

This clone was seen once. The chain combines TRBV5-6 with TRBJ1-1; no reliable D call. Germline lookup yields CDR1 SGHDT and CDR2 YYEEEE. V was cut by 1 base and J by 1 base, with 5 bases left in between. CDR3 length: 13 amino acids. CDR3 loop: CASSLRRNTEAFF. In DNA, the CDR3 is TGTGCCAGCAGCTTGCGGAGGAACACTGAAGCTTTCTTT.

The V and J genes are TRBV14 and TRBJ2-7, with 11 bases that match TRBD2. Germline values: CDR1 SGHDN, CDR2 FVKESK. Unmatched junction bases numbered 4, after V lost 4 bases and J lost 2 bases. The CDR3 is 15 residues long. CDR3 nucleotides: TGTGCCAGCAGCCTACTAGCGGGGGCAGCCTACGAGCAGTACTTC. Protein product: CASSLLAGAAYEQYF.